This is a list of T cell receptor beta chains from one sample in a study of chemoradiotherapy in HPV16-positive cancers. Profiling relied on immunoSEQ multiplex PCR, and the TCRdb table lists in-frame clones only, not all of them. Of tens of thousands of clones in the sample, around four fifths are singletons; the top ten hold approximately 5%. The sample here was blood, taken from a patient who underwent chemoradiotherapy. These receptors came from a human donor with HPV-associated anogenital cancer. Each CDR3 is given with its conserved first and last residue. A D gene is named only where the DNA matches it firmly. Where a row states a size, it is once, few, many or the class of an expanded clone; other rows omit it.

CASRAAVGFQPQHF	TGTGCCAGCAGGGCCGCGGTGGGTTTTCAGCCCCAGCATTTT	.	.	TRBV2	TRBJ1-5
CASLSTGHTEAFF	TGTGCCAGCCTTTCGACAGGGCACACTGAAGCTTTCTTT	TRBD1	.	TRBV6-5	TRBJ1-1
CASSLGGLLTEAFF	TGTGCCAGCAGCTTGGGGGGTCTGTTGACTGAAGCTTTCTTT	.	.	TRBV5-6	TRBJ1-1
CASSLDPIYGYTF	TGTGCCAGCAGTTTGGACCCCATCTATGGCTACACCTTC	.	.	TRBV27	TRBJ1-2
CASSAVREYGYTF	TGTGCCAGCAGTGCTGTCAGGGAATATGGCTACACCTTC	.	.	TRBV2	TRBJ1-2
CASSRTSGTDTQYF	TGTGCCAGTAGCCGGACTAGCGGCACAGATACGCAGTATTTT	TRBD2	.	TRBV19	TRBJ2-3
CASSSRTGQGYTF	TGTGCCAGCAGCTCCCGGACAGGGCAAGGCTACACCTTC	TRBD1	few	TRBV7-3	TRBJ1-2
CASSLFLQGNSDTQYF	TGTGCCAGCAGCTTGTTTCTCCAGGGAAACTCAGATACGCAGTATTTT	.	.	TRBV5-6	TRBJ2-3
CASSLKRGGGRDTQYF	TGTGCCAGCAGCTTAAAGCGGGGTGGGGGCAGAGATACGCAGTATTTT	.	.	TRBV7-3	TRBJ2-3
CAWIGTNQNEQFF	TGTGCCTGGATCGGAACCAACCAAAATGAGCAGTTCTTC	.	.	TRBV30	TRBJ2-1
CASSLVPGGTDTQYF	TGCGCCAGCAGCTTGGTACCAGGGGGCACAGATACGCAGTATTTT	.	.	TRBV5-1	TRBJ2-3
CASSQDTSGDYEQFF	TGTGCCAGCAGCCAAGATACTAGCGGGGACTATGAGCAGTTCTTC	TRBD2	.	TRBV4-2	TRBJ2-1
CASSLSGTGGRHGYTF	TGTGCCAGCAGCTTATCCGGGACAGGGGGCCGCCATGGCTACACCTTC	TRBD1	.	TRBV7-3	TRBJ1-2
CASSWTGGNSPLHF	TGTGCCAGCAGCTGGACAGGGGGCAACTCACCCCTCCACTTT	TRBD1	.	TRBV2	TRBJ1-6
CASTTTTGWGYGYTF	TGTGCCAGCACTACGACGACAGGGTGGGGCTATGGCTACACCTTC	TRBD1	.	TRBV6-5	TRBJ1-2
CATVGPSSGNTIYF	TGTGCCACAGTTGGTCCCAGCTCTGGAAACACCATATATTTT	.	.	TRBV19	TRBJ1-3
CASSPGGSEAFF	TGTGCCAGCTCACCGGGGGGCTCTGAAGCTTTCTTT	.	.	TRBV18	TRBJ1-1
CASSLGGVTEAFF	TGTGCCAGCAGCTTAGGTGGAGTCACTGAAGCTTTCTTT	.	.	TRBV7-8	TRBJ1-1